The clone carrying this TCR beta chain appeared once. Trimming cost V 7 bases and J 3 bases; bases outside gene matches: 4. Per the germline V gene, CDR1 is SQVTM and CDR2 is ANQGSEA. The CDR3 contains 14 residues. This table comes from immunoSEQ multiplex PCR, and its TCRdb copy is limited to in-frame clones, with some not included. The repertoire holds about 4,800 clones, with roughly 90% as singletons. The data are from a study of chemoradiotherapy in HPV16-positive cancers. The chain couples TRBV29-1 to TRBJ2-6; 9 positions agree with TRBD1. The input for sequencing was tumor tissue, taken from a patient who underwent chemoradiotherapy. This receptor was obtained from a human donor with HPV-associated anogenital cancer. The CDR3 reads CSARQGDGANVLTF. In DNA form, the CDR3 reads TGCAGCGCTCGACAGGGGGATGGGGCCAACGTCCTGACTTTC.